This T cell receptor (beta chain) was sequenced for a study of tumor-infiltrating lymphocytes in primary liver carcinoma. This clonotype was counted many times. Blood RNA was derived from unsorted whole blood, and germline DNA was extracted too. The CDR3 spans 14 residues. The V gene's germline CDR1 is SGHAT and CDR2 FQNNGV. The trim removed 5 bases at V and 7 bases at J, leaving 7 bases unmatched. The authors made TCR beta cDNA from 500 to 600 ng total RNA with a constant-region primer. Researchers made the TCR beta libraries by running three nested multiplex PCR rounds with slightly modified ARM-PCR. Primers for the first two PCR rounds were TRBV1-TRBV30 forward primers and a C-beta reverse primer (about 11 cycles per round). Using its own MiXCR run on the multiplex PCR reads, TCRdb lists one record per CDR3 protein. The table has approximately 310,000 distinct CDR3 sequences, approximately 65% seen once.

The origin of this receptor is a man aged 40-49 years with primary liver carcinoma and hepatitis B virus infection. This rearrangement joins TRBV11-2 to TRBJ2-2, with TRBD2 matching over 7 bases. What was sequenced was peripheral blood. CDR3 DNA sequence: TGTGCCAGCAGCGGGACGGGACTAATCGGGGAGCTGTTTTTT. Translating it yields CASSGTGLIGELFF.